This is a list of T cell receptor beta chains from one sample in a study of early T cells in non-severe SARS-CoV-2 infection. MiXCR, applied by TCRdb to the 5' RACE reads, yields one record per CDR3 protein. The sample has about 55,000 distinct CDR3 sequences, about 15% seen once; the top ten hold about 9.1%. This specimen was whole blood, taken at baseline. The receptor set was obtained from an adult who was a healthcare worker with PCR-confirmed SARS-CoV-2 infection or an uninfected control (not recorded which). Each CDR3 is given with its conserved first and last residue. A D gene is named only where the DNA matches it firmly. Not all rows give a size; the values are once, few, many and, for expanded clones, a class.

many	TRBJ2-3	.	TRBV7-9	CASSSILQYF	TGTGCCAGCAGCTCCATATTGCAGTATTTT
.	TRBJ2-5	.	TRBV5-1	CASSFSGGTETQYF	TGCGCCAGCAGCTTTTCTGGAGGGACCGAGACCCAGTACTTC
medium-sized	TRBJ1-5	.	TRBV19	CASSLRFGEGYQPQHF	TGTGCCAGTAGTCTTAGATTCGGGGAGGGATATCAGCCCCAGCATTTT
many	TRBJ2-3	.	TRBV29-1	CSVDRRDITDTQYF	TGCAGCGTTGACCGCAGGGACATCACAGATACGCAGTATTTT
.	TRBJ2-2	.	TRBV11-2	CASSLDAGNTGELFF	TGTGCCAGCAGCTTGGACGCCGGGAACACCGGGGAGCTGTTTTTT
.	TRBJ1-5	.	TRBV19	CASSIGRRNQPQHF	TGTGCCAGTAGTATTGGCAGACGCAATCAGCCCCAGCATTTT
.	TRBJ1-2	TRBD1	TRBV4-1	CASSQVLRTGAGGYTF	TGCGCCAGCAGCCAAGTTCTACGTACAGGGGCCGGCGGCTACACCTTC
few	TRBJ2-4	TRBD1	TRBV27	CASSLSQGAQNIQYF	TGTGCCAGCAGTTTATCCCAGGGGGCGCAGAACATTCAGTACTTC
.	TRBJ2-3	.	TRBV28	CASNSGGTDTQYF	TGTGCCAGCAACTCCGGTGGCACAGATACGCAGTATTTT
few	TRBJ2-7	.	TRBV7-8	CASGMGPYEQYF	TGTGCCAGCGGGATGGGGCCCTACGAGCAGTACTTC
many	TRBJ2-7	TRBD1	TRBV12-3/TRBV12-4	CASRRRTGGFYEQYF	TGTGCCAGCAGGCGTCGGACAGGGGGGTTTTACGAGCAGTACTTC
.	TRBJ2-7	.	TRBV4-1	CASSQEHLSSYEQYF	TGCGCCAGCAGCCAAGAACACCTCTCCTCCTACGAGCAGTACTTC
.	TRBJ2-2	.	TRBV6-6	CASSYSGNGELFF	TGTGCCAGCAGTTACTCAGGGAACGGGGAGCTGTTTTTT
few	TRBJ2-1	.	TRBV20-1	CSSGPGLPSYNEQFF	TGCAGTTCGGGTCCTGGACTACCCTCCTACAATGAGCAGTTCTTC
few	TRBJ2-3	.	TRBV19	CASSIYDDTQYF	TGTGCCAGTAGTATATACGATGATACGCAGTATTTT
.	TRBJ2-5	.	TRBV11-2	CASSLDHSRMETQYF	TGTGCCAGCAGCTTAGATCATAGCAGGATGGAGACCCAGTACTTC
few	TRBJ2-7	.	TRBV29-1	CSVGTHGDEQYF	TGCAGCGTTGGAACGCACGGGGACGAGCAGTACTTC
many	TRBJ2-1	.	TRBV5-1	CASSRTIGYNEQFF	TGCGCCAGCAGCCGGACTATCGGCTACAATGAGCAGTTCTTC
few	TRBJ1-5	.	TRBV19	CAARGRRDQPQHF	TGTGCCGCCCGGGGTAGAAGAGATCAGCCCCAGCATTTT
.	TRBJ1-1	.	TRBV6-2/TRBV6-3	CASSPPGHSNTEAFF	TGTGCCAGTAGTCCCCCGGGACATTCGAACACTGAAGCTTTCTTT
.	TRBJ2-1	.	TRBV2	CASSANEANEQFF	TGTGCCAGCAGCGCAAACGAGGCCAATGAGCAGTTCTTC
.	TRBJ1-5	.	TRBV2	CASTFLDDNQPQHF	TGTGCCAGCACCTTCTTGGATGACAATCAGCCCCAGCATTTT
few	TRBJ2-7	.	TRBV28	CASSLENTRHPGAF	TGTGCCAGCAGTTTAGAAAATACGAGACACCCCGGAGCCTTC
.	TRBJ2-4	.	TRBV2	CASSIGLRDIQYF	TGTGCCAGCAGTATCGGACTCCGGGACATTCAGTACTTC
.	TRBJ1-1	TRBD1	TRBV5-1	CASSPGTGGSLVTEAFF	TGCGCCAGCAGCCCCGGGACAGGGGGAAGTTTGGTCACTGAAGCTTTCTTT
.	TRBJ1-6	.	TRBV5-1	CASSPGANSPLHF	TGCGCCAGCAGCCCCGGAGCTAATTCACCCCTCCACTTT
.	TRBJ2-7	.	TRBV20-1	CSVPSTGTYEQYF	TGCAGTGTCCCGAGCACAGGGACCTACGAGCAGTACTTC
.	TRBJ1-2	TRBD1	TRBV7-9	CASSPAWTGPGYTF	TGTGCCAGCAGCCCTGCTTGGACAGGGCCTGGCTACACCTTC
.	TRBJ2-2	.	TRBV19	CASSGRGTSGELFF	TGTGCCAGTAGTGGCAGGGGAACATCCGGGGAGCTGTTTTTT
few	TRBJ1-1	.	TRBV15	CATSRAGNTEAFF	TGTGCCACCAGCAGAGCTGGTAACACTGAAGCTTTCTTT
.	TRBJ2-1	.	TRBV7-2	CASSRQVPEQFF	TGTGCCAGCAGTCGACAGGTTCCTGAGCAGTTCTTC
.	TRBJ2-5	TRBD2	TRBV20-1	CSARGSAGGRETQYF	TGCAGTGCTAGAGGATCAGCGGGGGGTCGGGAGACCCAGTACTTC
.	TRBJ2-1	.	TRBV5-1	CASSLGLDNEQFF	TGCGCCAGCAGCTTGGGACTTGACAATGAGCAGTTCTTC
few	TRBJ2-1	.	TRBV4-2	CASSQDGRTPMGMEQFF	TGTGCCAGCAGCCAAGATGGAAGGACTCCTATGGGGATGGAGCAGTTCTTC
many	TRBJ2-7	.	TRBV30	CAWSVPAGVYEQYF	TGTGCCTGGAGTGTTCCGGCCGGGGTATACGAGCAGTACTTC
.	TRBJ2-3	TRBD2	TRBV11-2	CASSSGTSGVNTPQYF	TGTGCCAGCAGCTCCGGGACTAGCGGGGTCAATACCCCGCAGTATTTT
few	TRBJ1-3	.	TRBV5-1	CASKPIGSGNTIYF	TGCGCCAGCAAGCCCATAGGGTCTGGAAACACCATATATTTT
many	TRBJ2-7	.	TRBV12-3/TRBV12-4	CASSIPGHPPREQYF	TGTGCCAGCAGTATACCGGGACACCCCCCGCGGGAGCAGTACTTC
.	TRBJ2-7	TRBD2	TRBV20-1	CSAIPPTSANYEQYF	TGCAGTGCAATTCCACCGACTAGCGCCAACTACGAGCAGTACTTC
few	TRBJ1-1	.	TRBV18	CASSRARGGQEDTEAFF	TGTGCCAGCTCACGGGCGCGAGGGGGGCAGGAAGACACTGAAGCTTTCTTT
few	TRBJ1-3	.	TRBV5-1	CASSLGTANTIYF	TGCGCCAGCAGCTTGGGGACAGCCAACACCATATATTTT
few	TRBJ1-6	TRBD1	TRBV20-1	CSAAPGTGRSYNSPLHF	TGCAGTGCGGCCCCCGGGACAGGGCGTTCTTATAATTCACCCCTCCACTTT
few	TRBJ2-1	.	TRBV6-5	CASSISLAYNEQFF	TGTGCCAGCAGTATTTCCCTAGCCTACAATGAGCAGTTCTTC
.	TRBJ2-7	.	TRBV7-9	CASSLDGTTMQYF	TGTGCCAGCAGCTTAGACGGAACCACTATGCAGTACTTC
few	TRBJ2-6	.	TRBV6-2/TRBV6-3	CASIYGAEAGANVLTF	TGTGCCAGCATCTACGGTGCGGAGGCCGGGGCCAACGTCCTGACTTTC
many	TRBJ2-1	TRBD2	TRBV10-2	CASIGDTSGGAYNEQFF	TGCGCCAGCATTGGCGATACTAGCGGGGGGGCTTACAATGAGCAGTTCTTC
.	TRBJ1-1	.	TRBV29-1	CSVGGQLNTEAFF	TGCAGCGTTGGGGGGCAGTTGAACACTGAAGCTTTCTTT
few	TRBJ2-7	TRBD2	TRBV10-1	CASSARTSRYEQYF	TGCGCCAGCAGTGCTAGGACTAGTCGGTACGAGCAGTACTTC
.	TRBJ2-1	.	TRBV6-5	CASKGSKERSYNEQFF	TGTGCCAGCAAGGGGTCTAAGGAGCGGAGCTACAATGAGCAGTTCTTC
.	TRBJ2-3	.	TRBV9	CASSVSDSGRLDTQYF	TGTGCCAGCAGCGTGTCTGATTCGGGCCGCCTGGATACGCAGTATTTT
few	TRBJ2-7	.	TRBV7-2	CASSFMTRSYEQYF	TGTGCCAGCAGCTTCATGACTAGAAGCTACGAGCAGTACTTC
.	TRBJ2-7	TRBD2	TRBV28	CASSLGSGGMGEQYF	TGTGCCAGCAGTTTAGGGAGCGGGGGAATGGGGGAGCAGTACTTC